This TCR beta chain was obtained from a study of PD-L1 blockade in urothelial cancer. At the level of the study: Per blood sample, T cells had a median of 141,255.

The data were produced by immunoSEQ multiplex PCR, yet TCRdb's version contains in-frame clones alone and is incomplete. The sample records about 43,000 clones, roughly 80% being singletons. The V end lost 0 bases, the J end lost 4 bases, and 12 bases lay between the germline ends. The germline V gene encodes CDR1 MNHNY and CDR2 SVGAGI (reference sequence). The CDR3 has 16 residues. As for time point: peripheral blood 6 weeks after treatment start. This chain uses TRBV6-6 with TRBJ2-2; weak D call: TRBD2 (6 bases). The sequence was obtained from a man aged 55 to 70 with urothelial cancer. The specimen was PBMCs, collected around atezolizumab (anti-PD-L1) treatment. The CDR3 loop reads CASSYSMGGGTGELFF. As DNA, the CDR3 is TGTGCCAGCAGTTACTCGATGGGGGGAGGCACCGGGGAGCTGTTTTTT.